This TCR beta chain was captured in a study of OX40 agonist ivuxolimab in advanced cancers. Study-wide context: Partial responses were achieved by three patients, of whom one had hepatocellular carcinoma and two had cutaneous melanoma.

Points on this clone: As yet, its antigen is unknown.

Libraries were prepared by immunoSEQ multiplex PCR; TCRdb keeps only in-frame clonotypes and omits some of them. Here the sample spans around 95,000 clones, about 91% being singletons. The CDR3 is 13 amino acids. The V end was cut by 5 bases, the J end by 1 base, with 8 bases between. CDR1 is SEHNR, CDR2 FQNEAQ, per germline (reference sequence). Cycle 7 day 1, cycle 4 day 1, and baseline were the timepoints at which blood was sampled. Points from the study as a whole: Among T cells, CD8+ cells averaged more expanded clones than CD4+ cells.

The gene calls are TRBV7-9 and TRBJ1-1, with D hard to call. Sequenced material: CD4+ or CD8+ T cells sorted from blood, taken in a trial of the OX40 agonist ivuxolimab. The clonotype originates from an adult with an advanced solid tumor such as melanoma, head and neck, liver or kidney cancer. CDR3 DNA: TGTGCCAGCAGCACCCACAAGAACACTGAAGCTTTCTTT. Translated, it gives CASSTHKNTEAFF.